The present entry profiles one TCR beta chain with its context. This entry comes from a study of blood T cell repertoires in COVID-19. Study-wide background: T cells, B-cell-depleted T cells, or PBMCs provided the cDNA or gDNA that served as material.

CDR1 and CDR2 from the germline V gene are SGHDT and YYEEEE. V lost 0 bases and J 4 bases, leaving 10 bases between the germline ends. The CDR3 loop spans 14 amino acids. Methods used by the authors: Reference gene primers were amplified, and this amplification served to estimate nucleated cell counts. The assay was immunoSEQ multiplex PCR, and TCRdb's table has in-frame clones only and misses some. The V and J calls and clone size come from that table; D and trimming were worked out from the DNA. Of 200,000 to 250,000 clones in the sample, about 80% were seen once. Sequenced material: peripheral blood. The chain combines TRBV5-6 with TRBJ1-1; possible D gene TRBD1, 6 bases. The receptor's source is a woman aged 25 to 39 who had recovered from COVID-19. The CDR3 is CASSLGQGFTEAFF. The CDR3 DNA reads TGTGCCAGCAGCTTGGGCCAGGGGTTCACTGAAGCTTTCTTT. Drawing the rest from reference TRBV5-6 and TRBJ1-1, the complete variable domain is DAGVTQSPTHLIKTRGQQVTLRCSPKSGHDTVSWYQQALGQGPQFIFQYYEEEERQRGNFPDRFSGHQFPNYSSELNVNALLLGDSALYLCASSLGQGFTEAFFGQGTRLTVV.